What follows is one TCR beta chain and its context. This sample was taken from a study of blood T cell repertoires in COVID-19. Germline CDR1 SGHNT, CDR2 YYREEE (reference sequence). With 2 bases removed from V and 1 base from J, the gap between germline ends came to 10 bases. The CDR3 runs to 15 residues. TCRdb's copy holds only in-frame clones and misses some; the assay was immunoSEQ multiplex PCR. Of about 230,000 clones listed, more than 75% are singletons. This chain links TRBV5-4 with TRBJ2-1; D not resolved. The source material was peripheral blood. The receptor's source is a man aged 40-55 years with acute or convalescent COVID-19. The CDR3 is CASSLDKTSYNEQFF. In DNA form, the CDR3 reads TGTGCCAGCAGCTTAGACAAGACATCCTACAATGAGCAGTTCTTC.